This T cell receptor (beta chain) was profiled in a study of shared clonotypes between healthy human individuals. It was roughly 210 ng DNA, approximately 28,000 T cell genomes, that sorted-subset replicate PCRs used. Profiled with immunoSEQ multiplex PCR; TCRdb holds only in-frame clones, not every one. The data show 850,000 to 1,200,000 clones, about 80% seen once. Each sample came from a Caucasian adult donor living in Nashville, Tennessee. The origin of this receptor is a young man in good health. Sequencing was carried out using memory CD4+ T cells sorted from blood. Subset described: CD45RA-negative fraction.

The CDR3, as DNA: TGTGCCAGCAAAGGACAGATAAGCTCCTACGAGCAGTACTTC. It encodes CASKGQISSYEQYF. The chain links TRBV11-2 to TRBJ2-7, with D tentatively TRBD1 (6 bases). The ends were cut back, 7 bases at V and 0 bases at J, with 13 bases in the middle. CDR1 and CDR2 (germline): SGHAT, FQNNGV. This CDR3 has 14 residues.